This T cell receptor beta chain emerged from a study of T cells expressing NK-cell markers (dated by TCRdb to about 2020). Background on the whole study: Three sorted T-cell subsets (CD3+CD56+NKG2C+, CD3+CD56+NKG2C- and CD3+CD56-NKG2C+) from seven to nine donors had their TCR beta-chain repertoires profiled. Seven of the eight sequenced donors were HCMV-seropositive and one was HCMV-seronegative. The eight sequenced donors were randomly selected healthy volunteers, three men and five women. Illumina HiSeq 2000/2500, MiSeq or NextSeq was used to sequence libraries as 2 x 150 bp reads.

Remarks on this clonotype: Its cognate antigen has yet to be identified.

To determine HCMV serostatus, a commercial ELISA kit was used to detect HCMV-specific IgG in serum. Peripheral blood mononuclear cells were isolated from blood by Ficoll density gradient centrifugation. Paper-wide results and their limitations: Those dominant clonotypes were again the most abundant among CD3+CD56-NKG2C+ cells in a few donors, at about 28.3-60.1%. It remained unclear whether the expanded NKG2C-expressing T cell clones were specific for HCMV antigens. For six donors, the dominant CD3+CD56+NKG2C+ clonotypes were among the top 10 CD8+ clonotypes and accounted for about 1.0-7.5% of CD8+ T cells.

The reads were generated on an Illumina HiSeq 2000. TCR beta cDNA libraries were prepared using 5'RACE template switching, which introduced a universal primer site and unique molecular identifiers. Synthesis of cDNA was primed from the TCR beta constant segment and was followed by two consecutive PCR amplification steps. As for the original processing: MIGEC was used to demultiplex reads and group the reads by UMI, and MiTCR was used to assemble and quantify clonotypes. To exclude erroneous sequences, any TCR cDNA sequence not supported by at least two reads was discarded. The tcR package was used for downstream repertoire analysis, and clonotypes were matched between fractions using CDR3 nucleotide sequence together with V segment. Antigen specificity was annotated against VDJdb with VDJmatch, allowing one amino acid substitution in CDR3. Reprocessed by TCRdb, the reads give a single entry per CDR3 protein sequence, without DNA. It is TCRdb's table, rather than the study itself, that gives the V and J calls and clone size. This specimen's table enumerates about half a million distinct CDR3 sequences. The ten largest make up roughly 1.4% of the sample.

The germline V gene gives CDR1 as SQVTM and CDR2 as ANQGSEA. The CDR3 contains 16 residues, cysteine and phenylalanine counted. No DNA is given. The sample consisted of blood T cells: a sorted CD56 or NKG2C T cell subset, CD4+ or CD8+ T cells, or bulk PBMC T cells (not recorded which). This sequence originates from a woman aged 50 to 60 in good health. Donor details come from another sample of the same person, matched by shared clones. The receptor chain draws on TRBV29-1 and TRBJ2-1; the TCRdb call, TRBD1, lacks DNA for checking. This receptor has the CDR3 CSASGWGAQGGNEQFF.